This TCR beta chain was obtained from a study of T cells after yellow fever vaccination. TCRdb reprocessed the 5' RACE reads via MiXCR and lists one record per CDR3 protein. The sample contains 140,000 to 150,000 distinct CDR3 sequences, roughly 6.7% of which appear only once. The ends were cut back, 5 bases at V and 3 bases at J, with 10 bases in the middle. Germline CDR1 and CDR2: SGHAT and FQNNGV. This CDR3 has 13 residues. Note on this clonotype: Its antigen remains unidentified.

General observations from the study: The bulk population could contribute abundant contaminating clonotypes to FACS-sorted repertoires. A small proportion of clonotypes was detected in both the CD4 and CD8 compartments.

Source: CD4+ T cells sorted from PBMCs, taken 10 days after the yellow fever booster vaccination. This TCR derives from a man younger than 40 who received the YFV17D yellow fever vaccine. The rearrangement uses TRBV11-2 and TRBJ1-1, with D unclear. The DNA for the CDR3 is TGTGCCAGCAGCCCATGGTCTTACACTGAAGCTTTCTTT. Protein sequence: CASSPWSYTEAFF.